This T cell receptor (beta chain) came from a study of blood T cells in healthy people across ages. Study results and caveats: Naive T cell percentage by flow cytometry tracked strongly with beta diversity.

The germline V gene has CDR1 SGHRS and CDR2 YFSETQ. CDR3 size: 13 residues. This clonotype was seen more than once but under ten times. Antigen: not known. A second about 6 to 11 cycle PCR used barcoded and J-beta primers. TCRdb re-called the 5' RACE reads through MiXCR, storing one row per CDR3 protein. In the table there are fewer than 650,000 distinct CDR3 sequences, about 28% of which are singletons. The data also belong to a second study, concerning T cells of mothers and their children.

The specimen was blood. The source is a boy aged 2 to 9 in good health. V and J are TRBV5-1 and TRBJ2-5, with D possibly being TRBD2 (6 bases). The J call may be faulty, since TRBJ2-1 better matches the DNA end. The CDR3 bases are TGCGCCAGCAGCTTGGAGCGGGTTAGTGAGCAGTTCTTC. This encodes CASSLERVSEQFF.